This TCR beta chain comes out of a study of radiation and T cells in renal cell carcinoma. Clones were read by immunoSEQ multiplex PCR, and TCRdb kept only the in-frame ones, dropping some. The sample shows roughly 150,000 clones, roughly 87% of them seen only once. Stated time point: blood 2 weeks post-SBRT. Treatment defined: 15 Gy SBRT to primary tumor, nephrectomy 4 weeks later. The CDR3 has 15 residues. Germline V gene lookup returns CDR1 SGHNT and CDR2 YYREEE (reference sequence). Trimming shortened V by 1 base and J by 8 bases, and 15 bases separated the two germline ends. Here the sequenced sample was blood, taken from a patient whose treatment included radiotherapy and nephrectomy. The V and J genes are TRBV5-4 and TRBJ1-4; D not resolved. This TCR was recovered from a woman aged 45-59 years with renal cell carcinoma. CDR3 nucleotides: TGTGCCAGCAGCTTGTCATCCGGACTGGGGGAAAAACTGTTTTTT. Its protein product is CASSLSSGLGEKLFF.